This T cell receptor (beta chain) was identified in a study of early stage breast cancer tumors. Overall study: Each sample averaged roughly 10-fold read coverage.

From germline, CDR1 is SGHDT and CDR2 YYEEEE. V was cut by 1 base and J by 1 base, with 9 bases left in between. CDR3 length: 15 amino acids. General study results and limits: In about 90% of the 16 patients, blood comparison separated tumor from normal breast.

A remark on this clone: Its antigen is as yet unknown.

Method: immunoSEQ multiplex PCR; TCRdb's copy keeps in-frame clones and lacks some. The table lists about 72,000 clones, approximately 79% of them singletons. This clonotype originated in a person in their 60s with breast cancer. The sequencing sample was made of blood. The genes are TRBV5-6 and TRBJ1-5; D gene unclear. The CDR3 sequence is CASSLWGRSNQPQHF. For the CDR3, the DNA is TGTGCCAGCAGCTTGTGGGGTAGGAGCAATCAGCCCCAGCATTTT.